The next 20 T cell receptor beta chains were all read from a single sample in a study of vaccination and CD4 T cells after COVID-19. Researchers used the Oncomine TCR Beta short-read assay to sequence DNA from cultured CD4+ T cells. One entry per CDR3 protein, called by TCRdb with MiXCR from the PCR reads. The sample holds 20,000 to 25,000 distinct CDR3 sequences, approximately 59% seen once. Sample treatment: approximately nine-day PBMC culture with coronavirus spike peptide pools or control peptides (ViraFEST assay). For these TCRs, the target antigens are not known. The source material was CD4+ T cells from blood, cultured in vitro. The receptors stem from a human donor who had recovered from COVID-19.

The rearrangement links TRBV2 to TRBJ1-1; D gene uncertain. This CDR3 comprises 14 residues. The V gene's germline CDR1 is SNHLY and CDR2 FYNNEI. V shed 6 bases and J shed 5 bases, with 16 bases lying between them. The CDR3 region is CASRTDSPGTEAFF. The DNA of the CDR3 is TGTGCCAGCAGGACGGATAGCCCGGGAACTGAAGCTTTCTTT.

The chain has TRBV2 and TRBJ2-5; the D gene is possibly TRBD2 (6 bases). The CDR3 consists of 15 residues. In germline, CDR1 is SNHLY, CDR2 FYNNEI. The V end was cut by 3 bases, the J end by 5 bases, with 16 bases between. The CDR3 protein is CASSEGWRGRETQYF. The CDR3 DNA sequence: TGTGCCAGCAGTGAGGGCTGGAGGGGACGGGAGACCCAGTACTTC. The whole variable domain, filled in from reference TRBV2 and TRBJ2-5, reads EPEVTQTPSHQVTQMGQEVILRCVPISNHLYFYWYRQILGQKVEFLVSFYNNEISEKSEIFDDQFSVERPDGSNFTLKIRSTKLEDSAMYFCASSEGWRGRETQYFGPGTRLLVL.

The chain has TRBV19 and TRBJ2-3, with 11 bases that match TRBD2. Per germline, CDR1 LNHDA and CDR2 SQIVND (reference sequence). The J segment lost 6 bases and the V segment lost 2 bases, leaving 7 bases of the junction unmatched. CDR3 length: 16 residues. CDR3 in amino acids: CASSITASGGRDTQYF. The CDR3 nucleotides are TGTGCCAGTAGTATAACGGCTAGCGGGGGGCGTGATACGCAGTATTTT.

This clonotype has more than one count but fewer than ten. V and J are TRBV7-2 and TRBJ1-5; D not resolved. Germline V gene sequence: CDR1 SGHTA, CDR2 FQGNSA. The length of the CDR3 is 14 residues. Trimming removed 1 base from V and 9 bases from J, with 13 bases in between. The CDR3 loop reads CASSLGQSAGPQHF. CDR3 DNA: TGTGCCAGCAGCTTAGGCCAGTCGGCGGGGCCCCAGCATTTT.

The chain combines TRBV7-3 with TRBJ2-3, with 7 bases lining up with TRBD2. Germline CDR1 and CDR2: SGHTA and FQGTGA. This CDR3 spans 16 amino acids. V was pared by 2 bases and J by 4 bases, with 9 bases of the junction left unmatched. CDR3 region: CASSLVGRGGADTQYF. In DNA form, the CDR3 reads TGTGCCAGCAGCTTAGTTGGGAGGGGAGGCGCAGATACGCAGTATTTT.

The V and J genes are TRBV27 and TRBJ1-2; TRBD1 might be the D (5 bases). The V gene's germline CDR1 is MNHEY and CDR2 SMNVEV (reference sequence). Trimming cost V 0 bases and J 3 bases, with 14 bases left between them. There are 16 residues in the CDR3. The CDR3 reads CASSLSKGDPDYGYTF. DNA of the CDR3: TGTGCCAGCAGTTTATCGAAAGGGGACCCAGACTATGGCTACACCTTC.

The chain uses TRBV21-1 and TRBJ2-5; the tabulated D call, TRBD2, remains unverified against the DNA. TRBV21-1 has pseudogene status. The CDR3 sequence is 15 residues long. CDR3 protein: CASIELAVHQETQYF. The CDR3 DNA reads as TGTGCCAGCATCGAACTAGCGGTCCATCAAGAGACCCAGTACTTC.

The gene calls are TRBV21-1 and TRBJ2-3; no DNA check was done on the table's D call, TRBD1. TRBV21-1 is a documented pseudogene. The CDR3 length is 16 residues. The DNA of the CDR3 is TGTGCCAGCAGCAAGACGGGGGGCCGATGCACAGATACGCAGTATTTT. Translating it yields CASSKTGGRCTDTQYF.

The rearrangement joins TRBV4-3 to TRBJ1-1, with a weak D call TRBD1 (5 bases). The CDR3 sequence is 15 residues long. With 1 base removed from V and 2 bases from J, the gap between germline ends came to 11 bases. CDR1 LGHNA and CDR2 YSLEER come from the germline V gene. The CDR3 loop is CASSQVAQGNTEAFF. Here the CDR3 DNA reads TGCGCCAGCAGCCAAGTTGCTCAGGGTAACACTGAAGCTTTCTTT.

The chain has TRBV6-2 or TRBV6-3 and TRBJ1-5; no reliable D call. Germline V gene sequence: CDR1 MNHEY, CDR2 SVGEGT. The CDR3 spans 12 residues. Deletions cut 8 bases from V and 3 bases from J, with 8 bases between. The CDR3 DNA follows: TGTGCCAGCTTTAATCCCAATCAGCCCCAGCATTTT. It encodes CASFNPNQPQHF.

The rearrangement links TRBV28 to TRBJ1-5, with D perhaps TRBD1 (5 bases). Looked up from germline, CDR1 is MDHEN and CDR2 is SYDVKM. The CDR3 runs to 15 residues. Trimming took 2 bases from V and 3 from J, leaving 11 bases between them. CDR3 sequence (DNA): TGTGCCAGCAGTTTAATAGCAGGGACCAATCAGCCCCAGCATTTT. Protein product: CASSLIAGTNQPQHF.

The V and J genes are TRBV15 and TRBJ1-4; D might be TRBD1 (6 bases). Trimming removed 0 bases from V and 8 bases from J, with 10 bases in between. The CDR3 contains 14 residues. In germline, CDR1 is LNHNV, CDR2 YYDKDF (reference sequence). The chain's CDR3 is CATSRDAGVEKLFF. CDR3 sequence (DNA): TGTGCCACCAGCAGAGACGCAGGGGTGGAAAAACTGTTTTTT.

This chain uses TRBV14 with TRBJ1-1, with 7 bases fitting TRBD1. The length of the CDR3 is 16 residues. After removal of 1 base from V and 0 bases from J, the junction contained 5 bases not matched to a gene. The V gene's germline CDR1 is SGHDN and CDR2 FVKESK. This CDR3 is CASSQGTGVMNTEAFF. The CDR3 region has the DNA TGTGCCAGCAGCCAAGGGACAGGAGTTATGAACACTGAAGCTTTCTTT.

The chain joins TRBV7-2 to TRBJ2-2, with D unresolved. Between the trimmed V and J ends, which lost 6 bases and 1 base, there was a span of 3 bases. Germline V lookup: CDR1 SGHTA, CDR2 FQGNSA. The CDR3 is made up of 12 amino acids. In nucleotides, the CDR3 is TGTGCCAGCAGTGAGAACACCGGGGAGCTGTTTTTT. This gives the protein CASSENTGELFF.

This chain joins TRBV6-2 or TRBV6-3 and TRBJ1-2, with D possibly matching TRBD1 (5 bases). Trimming stripped 2 bases from V and 5 bases from J, with 15 bases between. CDR1 and CDR2 (germline): MNHEY, SVGEGT. This CDR3 spans 15 amino acids. The CDR3 is CASSYTRGTPYGYTF. As DNA, the CDR3 is TGTGCCAGCAGTTACACGAGGGGAACTCCGTATGGCTACACCTTC.

The chain couples TRBV6-1 to TRBJ2-5, with unresolved D. Germline assignment: CDR1 MNHNS and CDR2 SASEGT. This CDR3 comprises 11 residues. As DNA, the CDR3 is TGTGGGTCGAAGATCCAAGAGACCCAGTACTTC. Its translation: CGSKIQETQYF.

The chain uses TRBV20-1 and TRBJ1-1; D might be TRBD1 (5 bases). V lost 0 bases, J lost 4 bases, and 12 bases lay in between. The CDR3 runs 14 residues. Germline-derived CDR1 and CDR2 are DFQATT and SNEGSKA (reference sequence). CDR3 in amino acids: CSAREGPGGTEAFF. The CDR3 DNA sequence: TGCAGTGCTAGAGAGGGACCGGGGGGCACTGAAGCTTTCTTT.

The J gene is TRBJ1-2, the V gene TRBV6-5, with D maybe TRBD1 (5 bases). Per germline, CDR1 MNHEY and CDR2 SVGAGI. V shed 2 bases and J shed 8 bases, with 15 bases lying between them. The CDR3 contains 14 residues. The CDR3, as DNA: TGTGCCAGCAGTTACGCGGACGGGGCTGGCGGCTACACCTTC. This encodes CASSYADGAGGYTF.

The chain carries TRBV7-3 and TRBJ2-1, with D hard to call. V was pared by 1 base and J by 3 bases, with 10 bases between. The CDR3 length is 15 residues. Germline V gene lookup returns CDR1 SGHTA and CDR2 FQGTGA. The CDR3 DNA sequence: TGTGCCAGCAGCTTAAAGGTGGGGTACTACAATGAGCAGTTCTTC. This codes for CASSLKVGYYNEQFF.

The V call is TRBV29-1, the J call TRBJ2-3; 7 bases match TRBD2. The CDR3 extends over 12 amino acids. Germline trimming cut 6 bases from V and 2 bases from J; bases unmatched to any gene: 2. From germline, CDR1 is SQVTM and CDR2 ANQGSEA. The CDR3 reads CSVAGVTDTQYF. CDR3 nucleotides: TGCAGCGTGGCGGGAGTCACAGATACGCAGTATTTT.